The 27 T cell receptor beta chains reported below all come from one sample, sequenced in a study of Ad26.COV2.S vaccination and SARS-CoV-2 variants. Specified treatment: some 19 received Ad26.COV2.S at low or high dose, single or two shots; about 5 received placebo; per-sample allocation not given. Repertoires come from day 63 after the first vaccine or placebo injection. Assay used: immunoSEQ multiplex PCR; TCRdb lists only in-frame clones, some missing. The sample comprises 200,000 to 250,000 clones, over 75% of which are singletons, and approximately 12% rests with the top ten. The sequences come from peripheral blood, collected in a trial of Ad26.COV2.S vaccine versus placebo. The source of these receptors is a person aged 18-60 years who received the Ad26.COV2.S COVID-19 vaccine or a placebo.

The genes are TRBV18 and TRBJ1-4; D is unclear. The germline gives CDR1 KGHSH, CDR2 LQKENI. Trimming pared 1 base from V and 0 bases from J, leaving 6 bases between. The CDR3 has 15 amino acids. CDR3 bases: TGTGCCAGCTCACCACGAGAGGCAACTAATGAAAAACTGTTTTTT. This gives the protein CASSPREATNEKLFF.

This chain uses TRBV6-5 with TRBJ2-7; 8 bases align to TRBD2. The germline V gene has CDR1 MNHEY and CDR2 SVGAGI. V lost 6 bases to trimming and J lost 2 bases; unmatched junction nucleotides: 3. This CDR3 spans 13 amino acids. As DNA, the CDR3 is TGTGCCAGCAGGGGAGCGGGAGCCTACGAGCAGTACTTC. Translated, it gives CASRGAGAYEQYF.

The rearrangement uses TRBV10-3 and TRBJ1-2; 8 bases are shared with TRBD1. Germline loops: CDR1 ENHRY, CDR2 SYGVKD. This CDR3 has 13 amino acids. Trimming removed 2 bases from V and 8 bases from J; junction bases left unmatched: 4. The CDR3 DNA is TGTGCCATCAGTGAGGGACAGGGAGACGGCTACACCTTC. This codes for CAISEGQGDGYTF.

This rearrangement joins TRBV2 to TRBJ1-5, with D unresolved. V was pared by 5 bases and J by 4 bases, with 6 bases between. This CDR3 has 12 amino acids. Germline CDR1 is SNHLY and CDR2 is FYNNEI. CDR3 protein: CASSLGNQPQHF. The CDR3, as DNA: TGTGCCAGCAGTCTGGGGAATCAGCCCCAGCATTTT. The whole variable domain, remainder taken from reference TRBV2 and TRBJ1-5, is EPEVTQTPSHQVTQMGQEVILRCVPISNHLYFYWYRQILGQKVEFLVSFYNNEISEKSEIFDDQFSVERPDGSNFTLKIRSTKLEDSAMYFCASSLGNQPQHFGDGTRLSIL.

This clone was counted once. The chain combines TRBV7-3 with TRBJ2-3; TRBD2 agrees at 13 bases. The CDR3 contains 19 residues. V lost 0 bases and J lost 2; bases outside the gene matches: 8. Germline V gene data show CDR1 as SGHTA and CDR2 as FQGTGA. CDR3 DNA: TGTGCCAGCAGCTTAACCGGACTAGCGGGGGCCCACTCCACAGATACGCAGTATTTT. Protein sequence: CASSLTGLAGAHSTDTQYF.

This chain links TRBV9 with TRBJ2-3; 11 nucleotides match TRBD1. V shed 4 bases and J 4 bases; nucleotides not matched to a gene: 11. The CDR3 contains 17 residues. Per the germline V gene, CDR1 is SGDLS and CDR2 is YYNGEE. The CDR3 here is CASSPSGQGGSADTQYF. CDR3 DNA: TGTGCCAGCAGCCCCTCGGGACAGGGGGGGTCTGCAGATACGCAGTATTTT. Filled out from reference TRBV9 and TRBJ2-3, the complete variable domain reads DSGVTQTPKHLITATGQRVTLRCSPRSGDLSVYWYQQSLDQGLQFLIQYYNGEERAKGNILERFSAQQFPDLHSELNLSSLELGDSALYFCASSPSGQGGSADTQYFGPGTRLTVL.

The V gene is TRBV27, the J gene TRBJ2-7, with TRBD1 identical over 8 bases. Germline V lookup: CDR1 MNHEY, CDR2 SMNVEV (reference sequence). After removal of 8 bases from V and 3 bases from J, the junction contained 9 bases not matched to a gene. CDR3 size: 14 residues. For the CDR3, the DNA is TGTGCCAGCGGTCCCGGGACAGGATACTACGAGCAGTACTTC. Translated, it gives CASGPGTGYYEQYF.

In its sample, this clone was seen a few times. The chain couples TRBV7-9 to TRBJ2-2; TRBD1 agrees at 10 bases. Germline V gene sequence: CDR1 SEHNR, CDR2 FQNEAQ (reference sequence). J was trimmed by 4 bases and V by 8 bases; bases with no gene match: 10. The CDR3 contains 16 residues. For the CDR3, the DNA is TGTGCCAGCCAACACTCCGGGACAGGGGCCACCGGGGAGCTGTTTTTT. Translation: CASQHSGTGATGELFF.

V usage is TRBV27 and J usage is TRBJ2-7, with 10 bases fitting TRBD1. The junction had 14 bases not matched to a gene; V was cut back by 8 bases and J by 7 bases. The CDR3 loop spans 15 amino acids. CDR1 is MNHEY, CDR2 SMNVEV, per germline (reference sequence). DNA of the CDR3: TGTGCCAGCGGAGGCCGGGACAGGGGCCAGCGGGAGCAGTACTTC. It specifies CASGGRDRGQREQYF.

The chain links TRBV12-3 or TRBV12-4 to TRBJ2-1; tentatively, D is TRBD1 (7 bases). CDR3 length: 13 residues. V gave up 0 bases and J gave up 10 bases, with 10 bases separating them. The CDR3 nucleotides read TGTGCCAGCAGTTTAGCGCGGGACAGAGAGCAGTTCTTC. This translates into CASSLARDREQFF.

The chain recombines TRBV9 with TRBJ1-4; 11 bases match TRBD1. The CDR3 spans 18 residues. V lost 0 bases, J lost 7 bases, and 11 bases stayed unmatched. The germline CDR1 and CDR2 sequences are SGDLS and YYNGEE. In DNA, the CDR3 is TGTGCCAGCAGCGTAGGTGTGGAAAGGACAGGGGGCATTGAAAAACTGTTTTTT. Encoded protein: CASSVGVERTGGIEKLFF.

This chain uses TRBV7-6 with TRBJ2-1; D perhaps matches TRBD2 (7 bases). Germline V gene sequence: CDR1 SGHVS, CDR2 FNYEAQ. V lost 1 base, J lost 8 bases, and 15 bases lay in between. This CDR3 has 15 amino acids. CDR3 coding DNA: TGTGCCAGCAGCTTAGAAGGGGGGGCCGGTGATGAGCAGTTCTTC. Its protein product is CASSLEGGAGDEQFF.

This clone was seen a single time. A junction end diverges from the germline sequence, so it may reflect a read error. The chain has TRBV19 and TRBJ1-1; D is possibly TRBD1 (6 bases). Germline V CDR1 and CDR2: LNHDA, SQIVND (reference sequence). The CDR3 runs to 11 residues. The CDR3 sequence: CASSLGRGRLW. The CDR3 region has the DNA TGTGCCAGTAGTTTGGGCAGGGGCCGCCTGTGG.

This rearrangement joins TRBV2 to TRBJ2-1; possible D gene TRBD1, 5 bases. This CDR3 has 13 amino acids. The V end lost 2 bases, the J end lost 9 bases, and 11 bases lay between the germline ends. CDR1 is SNHLY and CDR2 is FYNNEI in the germline V gene. Written as DNA, the CDR3 is TGTGCCAGCAGTGAACAGGGTCCGGGTGAGCAGTTCTTC. This codes for CASSEQGPGEQFF.

V gene TRBV7-9 combines with J gene TRBJ1-3; no reliable D call. The CDR3 is made up of 17 amino acids. Trimming took off 0 bases at V and 6 bases at J, with 18 bases between the two ends. The V gene's germline CDR1 is SEHNR and CDR2 FQNEAQ (reference sequence). For the CDR3, the DNA is TGTGCCAGCAGCTTAGCGGTAGCAGGCTTACTGGCAAACACCATATATTTT. This codes for CASSLAVAGLLANTIYF.

V and J are TRBV11-2 and TRBJ2-5, with 9 positions matching TRBD2. V dropped 5 bases and J dropped 4; count of bases not matched to a gene: 8. CDR3 length: 15 amino acids. Germline loops: CDR1 SGHAT, CDR2 FQNNGV. This CDR3 reads CASSISGRGGETQYF. The CDR3 nucleotides read TGTGCCAGCAGCATTAGCGGGAGAGGGGGAGAGACCCAGTACTTC.

The genes are TRBV7-6 and TRBJ2-5, with D possibly being TRBD1 (6 bases). The germline V gene has CDR1 SGHVS and CDR2 FNYEAQ. V was cut by 5 bases and J by 2 bases, with 15 bases left in between. The CDR3 consists of 15 residues. CDR3 DNA sequence: TGTGCCAGCAGCACTGGACAGTTGAATCAAGAGACCCAGTACTTC. Its protein product is CASSTGQLNQETQYF.

V gene TRBV18 combines with J gene TRBJ2-2, with 8 positions matching TRBD1. The germline V gene encodes CDR1 KGHSH and CDR2 LQKENI. The CDR3 spans 16 residues. With 4 bases clipped from V and 2 bases from J, the junction kept 6 bases outside the gene matches. In DNA form, the CDR3 reads TGTGCCAGCTCACAACAGACAGGGGCTAACACCGGGGAGCTGTTTTTT. Translation: CASSQQTGANTGELFF.

The gene calls are TRBV5-6 and TRBJ1-1, with D hard to call. The CDR3 has 14 amino acids. Looked up from germline, CDR1 is SGHDT and CDR2 is YYEEEE. With 4 bases removed from V and 4 bases from J, the gap between germline ends came to 14 bases. CDR3 protein: CASSPLGESTEAFF. In DNA, the CDR3 is TGTGCCAGCAGCCCGCTCGGGGAGTCCACTGAAGCTTTCTTT.

This clone came up a few times. V usage is TRBV27 and J usage is TRBJ2-4; possible D gene TRBD2, 6 bases. CDR1 MNHEY and CDR2 SMNVEV come from the germline V gene (reference sequence). The CDR3 covers 15 residues. The V gene lost 5 bases and the J gene lost 2 bases, with 13 bases spanning the gap. CDR3 nucleotides: TGTGCCAGCAGTCCAATAAGCGGGCCCAAAAACATTCAGTACTTC. Protein: CASSPISGPKNIQYF.

The chain couples TRBV19 to TRBJ1-1; tentative D call: TRBD1 (6 bases). The germline V and J ends were trimmed by 5 bases and 3 bases, with 19 bases remaining between them. The CDR3 spans 16 residues. CDR1 and CDR2 from the germline V gene are LNHDA and SQIVND (reference sequence). The CDR3 loop is CASSPYWRGADTEAFF. CDR3 sequence (DNA): TGTGCCAGTAGTCCCTATTGGCGGGGGGCGGACACTGAAGCTTTCTTT.

V is TRBV27 and J is TRBJ2-6; TRBD1 matches at 9 bases. The CDR3 is 15 residues long. Trimming cost V 7 bases and J 2 bases; bases outside gene matches: 3. CDR1 is MNHEY, CDR2 SMNVEV, per germline (reference sequence). CDR3 loop: CASMTGGAGANVLTF. For the CDR3, the DNA is TGTGCCAGCATGACAGGGGGAGCTGGGGCCAACGTCCTGACTTTC.

The rearrangement uses TRBV4-1 and TRBJ2-6; D call uncertain. The germline gives CDR1 MGHRA, CDR2 YSYEKL. V lost 3 bases to trimming and J lost 0 bases, with 9 bases between them. This CDR3 has 16 amino acids. In nucleotides, the CDR3 is TGCGCCAGCAGCCATGGACGGTTCTCTGGGGCCAACGTCCTGACTTTC. Translated: CASSHGRFSGANVLTF.

V and J are TRBV7-2 and TRBJ1-6; TRBD1 matches at 10 bases. The germline gives CDR1 SGHTA, CDR2 FQGNSA. The CDR3 is 17 amino acids. J lost 8 bases, V lost 5 bases, and 12 bases had no gene match. The DNA for the CDR3 is TGTGCCAGCAGCCTACGGGACAGGGGCCTACTGGATTCACCCCTCCACTTT. It translates to CASSLRDRGLLDSPLHF.

The chain recombines TRBV3-1 (or the pseudogene TRBV3-2) with TRBJ2-5; 7 positions agree with TRBD2. The CDR3 contains 15 residues. Germline-derived CDR1 and CDR2 are LGHDT and YNNKEL (reference sequence). V was pared by 1 base and J by 5 bases, with 7 bases of the junction left unmatched. CDR3 DNA: TGTGCCAGCAGCCAAGGGTGGGGGGGTCACGAGACCCAGTACTTC. This sequence encodes CASSQGWGGHETQYF.

V and J are TRBV19 and TRBJ1-1, with D possibly TRBD1 on 5 matching bases. V lost 3 bases and J 6 bases, leaving 11 bases between the germline ends. The germline CDR1 and CDR2 sequences are LNHDA and SQIVND (reference sequence). The CDR3 consists of 13 residues. The CDR3 region has the DNA TGTGCCAGTAGTATGGGTCAGGGCTCTGAAGCTTTCTTT. This sequence encodes CASSMGQGSEAFF.

The CDR3 here is CASSPGTGGTGEQFF. The CDR3 region has the DNA TGTGCCAGCTCACCCGGGACAGGGGGTACGGGTGAGCAGTTCTTC. V gene TRBV18 combines with J gene TRBJ2-1; TRBD1 matches 11 bases. With 3 bases clipped from V and 9 bases from J, the junction kept 7 bases outside the gene matches. Germline CDR1 and CDR2: KGHSH and LQKENI. The CDR3 extends over 15 amino acids.